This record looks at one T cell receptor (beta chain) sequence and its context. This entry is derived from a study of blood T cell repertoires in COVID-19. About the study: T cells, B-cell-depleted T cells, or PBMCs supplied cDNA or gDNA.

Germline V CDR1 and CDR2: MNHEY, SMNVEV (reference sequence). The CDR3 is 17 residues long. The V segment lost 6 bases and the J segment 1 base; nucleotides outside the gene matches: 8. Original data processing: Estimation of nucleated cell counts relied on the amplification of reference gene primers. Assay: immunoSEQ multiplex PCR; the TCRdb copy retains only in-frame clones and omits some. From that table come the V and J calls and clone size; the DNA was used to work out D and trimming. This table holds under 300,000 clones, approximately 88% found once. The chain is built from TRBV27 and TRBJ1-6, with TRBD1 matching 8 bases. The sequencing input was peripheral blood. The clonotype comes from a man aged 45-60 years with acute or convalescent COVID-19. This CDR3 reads CASSTQGGGSYNSPLHF. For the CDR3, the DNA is TGTGCCAGCAGCACACAGGGGGGAGGGTCCTATAATTCACCCCTCCACTTT.